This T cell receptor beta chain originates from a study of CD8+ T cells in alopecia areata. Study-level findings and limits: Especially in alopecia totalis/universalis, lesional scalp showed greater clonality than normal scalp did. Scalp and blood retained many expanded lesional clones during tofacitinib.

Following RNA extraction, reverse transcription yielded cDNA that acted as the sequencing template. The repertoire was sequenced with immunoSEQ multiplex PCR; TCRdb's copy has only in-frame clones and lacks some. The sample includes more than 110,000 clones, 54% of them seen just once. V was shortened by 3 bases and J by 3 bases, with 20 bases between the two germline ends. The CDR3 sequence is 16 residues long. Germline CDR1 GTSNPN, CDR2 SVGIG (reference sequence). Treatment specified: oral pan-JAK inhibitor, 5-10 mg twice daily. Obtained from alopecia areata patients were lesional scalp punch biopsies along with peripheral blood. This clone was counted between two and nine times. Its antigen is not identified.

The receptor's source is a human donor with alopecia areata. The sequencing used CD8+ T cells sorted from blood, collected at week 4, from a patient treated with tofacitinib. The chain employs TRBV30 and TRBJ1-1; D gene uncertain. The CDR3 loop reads CAWSVAEYPGDTEAFF. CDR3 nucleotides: TGTGCCTGGAGCGTTGCGGAATACCCTGGGGACACTGAAGCTTTCTTT.